This T cell receptor beta chain was obtained from a study of blood T cell repertoires in COVID-19. On the study more broadly: The samples span acute and convalescent COVID-19 from the United States, Italy and Spain. PBMCs, B-cell-depleted T cells, or T cells provided the cDNA or gDNA that made up the material.

Authors' analysis steps: Amplified reference gene primers provided the basis for estimating nucleated cell counts. TCRdb's table, derived via immunoSEQ multiplex PCR, lists solely in-frame clones and lacks some. From that table come the V and J calls and clone size; the DNA was used to work out D and trimming. The data show about 100,000 clones, with roughly 90% seen just once and about 2.2% held by the top ten. The source material was peripheral blood. The TCR comes from a man over 45 with active COVID-19.

The CDR3, as DNA: TGTGCCAGCAGTTCGGGGACAGCCTGGGAGCAGTACTTC. Residues: CASSSGTAWEQYF. The chain couples TRBV6-5 to TRBJ2-7; 7 bases are a match to TRBD1. The length of the CDR3 is 13 residues. Per germline, CDR1 MNHEY and CDR2 SVGAGI. Trimming took 4 bases from V and 7 from J; bases not matched to a gene: 7.